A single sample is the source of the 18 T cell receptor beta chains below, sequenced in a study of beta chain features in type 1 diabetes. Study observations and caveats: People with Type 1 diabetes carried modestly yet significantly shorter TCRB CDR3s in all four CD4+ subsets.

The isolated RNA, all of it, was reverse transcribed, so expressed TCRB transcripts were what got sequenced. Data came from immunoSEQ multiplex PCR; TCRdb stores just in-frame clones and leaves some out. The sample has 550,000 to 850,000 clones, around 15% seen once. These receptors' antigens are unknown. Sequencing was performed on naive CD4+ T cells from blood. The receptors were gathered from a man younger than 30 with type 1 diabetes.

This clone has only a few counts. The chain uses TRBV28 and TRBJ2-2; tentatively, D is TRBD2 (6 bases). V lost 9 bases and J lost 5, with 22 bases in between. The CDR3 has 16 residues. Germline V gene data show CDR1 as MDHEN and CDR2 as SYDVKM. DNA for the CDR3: TGTGCCAGTAGGAGGGGTGGCGTTAAATTTACCGGGGAGCTGTTTTTT. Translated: CASRRGGVKFTGELFF.

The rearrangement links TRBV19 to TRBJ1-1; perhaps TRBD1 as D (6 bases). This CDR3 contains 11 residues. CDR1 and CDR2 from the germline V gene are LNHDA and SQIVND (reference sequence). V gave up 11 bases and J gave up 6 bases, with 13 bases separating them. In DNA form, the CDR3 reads TGTGCCGCCTTAGGGGGGGCTGAAGCTTTCTTT. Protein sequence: CAALGGAEAFF.

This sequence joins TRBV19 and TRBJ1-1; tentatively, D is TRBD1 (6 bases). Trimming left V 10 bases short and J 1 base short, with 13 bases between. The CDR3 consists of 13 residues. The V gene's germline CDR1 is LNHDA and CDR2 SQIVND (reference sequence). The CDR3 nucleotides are TGTGCCACCCCGGAAGGGGGGAACACTGAAGCTTTCTTT. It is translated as CATPEGGNTEAFF.

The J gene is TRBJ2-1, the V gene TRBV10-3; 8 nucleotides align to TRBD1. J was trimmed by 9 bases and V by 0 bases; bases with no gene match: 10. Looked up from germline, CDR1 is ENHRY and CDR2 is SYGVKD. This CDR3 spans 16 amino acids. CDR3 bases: TGTGCCATCAGTGAGTCGTACACAGGGGGAAAAAGTGAGCAGTTCTTC. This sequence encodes CAISESYTGGKSEQFF.

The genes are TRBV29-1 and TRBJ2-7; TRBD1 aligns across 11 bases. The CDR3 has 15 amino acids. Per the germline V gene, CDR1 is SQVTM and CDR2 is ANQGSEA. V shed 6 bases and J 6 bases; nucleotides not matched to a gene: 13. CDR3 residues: CSVEMDRGPSGEQYF. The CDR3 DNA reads TGCAGCGTCGAGATGGACAGGGGGCCCTCGGGCGAGCAGTACTTC.

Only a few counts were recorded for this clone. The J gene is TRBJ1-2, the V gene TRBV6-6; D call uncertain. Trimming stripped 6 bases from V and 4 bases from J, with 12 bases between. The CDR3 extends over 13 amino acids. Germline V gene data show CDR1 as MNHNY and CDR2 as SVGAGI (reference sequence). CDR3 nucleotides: TGTGCCAGCAGCAACCCCGGCGGCTATGGCTACACCTTC. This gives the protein CASSNPGGYGYTF.

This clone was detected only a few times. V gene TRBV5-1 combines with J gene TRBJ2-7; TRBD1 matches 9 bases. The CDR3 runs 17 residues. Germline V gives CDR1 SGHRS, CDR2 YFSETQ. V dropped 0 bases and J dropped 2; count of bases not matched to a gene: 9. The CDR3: CASSLAFGTGPAYEQYF. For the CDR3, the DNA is TGCGCCAGCAGCTTGGCTTTCGGGACAGGGCCAGCCTACGAGCAGTACTTC. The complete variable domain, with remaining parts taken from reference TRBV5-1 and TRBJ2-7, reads KAGVTQTPRYLIKTRGQQVTLSCSPISGHRSVSWYQQTPGQGLQFLFEYFSETQRNKGNFPGRFSGRQFSNSRSEMNVSTLELGDSALYLCASSLAFGTGPAYEQYFGPGTRLTVT.

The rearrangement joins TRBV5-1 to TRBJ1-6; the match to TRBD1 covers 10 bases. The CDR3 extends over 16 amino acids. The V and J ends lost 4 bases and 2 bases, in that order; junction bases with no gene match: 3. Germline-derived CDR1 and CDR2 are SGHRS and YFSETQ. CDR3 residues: CASSPGQGPYNSPLHF. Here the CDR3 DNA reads TGCGCCAGCAGCCCGGGACAGGGGCCCTATAATTCACCCCTCCACTTT.

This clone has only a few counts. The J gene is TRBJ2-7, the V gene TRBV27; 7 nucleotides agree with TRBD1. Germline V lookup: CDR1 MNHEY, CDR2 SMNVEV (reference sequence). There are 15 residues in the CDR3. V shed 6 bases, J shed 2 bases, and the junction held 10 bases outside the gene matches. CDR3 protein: CASRKTGIKAYEQYF. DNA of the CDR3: TGTGCCAGCAGGAAGACAGGGATTAAGGCCTACGAGCAGTACTTC.

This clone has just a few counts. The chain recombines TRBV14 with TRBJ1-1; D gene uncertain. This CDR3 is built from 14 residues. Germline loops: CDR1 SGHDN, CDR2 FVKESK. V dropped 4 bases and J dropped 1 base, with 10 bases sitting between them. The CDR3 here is CASSPRAGNTEAFF. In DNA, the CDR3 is TGTGCCAGCAGCCCCCGGGCCGGGAACACTGAAGCTTTCTTT. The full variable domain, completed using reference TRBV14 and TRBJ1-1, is EAGVTQFPSHSVIEKGQTVTLRCDPISGHDNLYWYRRVMGKEIKFLLHFVKESKQDESGMPNNRFLAERTGGTYSTLKVQPAELEDSGVYFCASSPRAGNTEAFFGQGTRLTVV.

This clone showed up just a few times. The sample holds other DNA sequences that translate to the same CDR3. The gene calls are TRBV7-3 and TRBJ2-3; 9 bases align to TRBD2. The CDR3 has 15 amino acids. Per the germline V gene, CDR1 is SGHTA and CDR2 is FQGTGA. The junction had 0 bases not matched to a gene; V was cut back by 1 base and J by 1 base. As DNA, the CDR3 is TGTGCCAGCAGCTTAATAGCGGGGGGCACAGATACGCAGTATTTT. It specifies CASSLIAGGTDTQYF.

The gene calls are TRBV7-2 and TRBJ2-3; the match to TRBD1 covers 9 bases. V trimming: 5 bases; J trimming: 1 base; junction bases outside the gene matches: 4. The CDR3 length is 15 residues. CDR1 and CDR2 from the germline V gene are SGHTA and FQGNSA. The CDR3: CASSAGQGGTDTQYF. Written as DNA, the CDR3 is TGTGCCAGCAGCGCGGGACAGGGTGGCACAGATACGCAGTATTTT.

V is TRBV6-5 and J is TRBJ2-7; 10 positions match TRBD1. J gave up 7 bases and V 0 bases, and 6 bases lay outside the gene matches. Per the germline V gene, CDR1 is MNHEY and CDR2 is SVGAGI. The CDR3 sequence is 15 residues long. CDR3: CASSYSGTGDWEQYF. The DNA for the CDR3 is TGTGCCAGCAGTTACTCCGGGACAGGGGACTGGGAGCAGTACTTC.

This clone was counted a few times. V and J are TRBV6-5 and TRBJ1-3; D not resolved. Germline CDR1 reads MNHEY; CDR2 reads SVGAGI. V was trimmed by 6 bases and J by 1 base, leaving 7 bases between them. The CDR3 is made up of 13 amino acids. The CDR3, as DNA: TGTGCCAGCAGCCGCTTATCTGGAAACACCATATATTTT. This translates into CASSRLSGNTIYF.

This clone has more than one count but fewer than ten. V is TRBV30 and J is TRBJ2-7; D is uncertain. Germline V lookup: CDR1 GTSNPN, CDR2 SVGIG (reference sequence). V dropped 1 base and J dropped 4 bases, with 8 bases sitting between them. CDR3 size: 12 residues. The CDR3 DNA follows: TGTGCCTGGAGTGCAAACACTTACGAGCAGTACTTC. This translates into CAWSANTYEQYF.

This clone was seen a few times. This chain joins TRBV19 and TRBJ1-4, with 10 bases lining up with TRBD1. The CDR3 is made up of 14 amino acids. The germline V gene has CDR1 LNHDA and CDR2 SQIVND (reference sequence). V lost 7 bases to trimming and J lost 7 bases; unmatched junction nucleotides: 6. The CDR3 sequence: CASTPGQGIEKLFF. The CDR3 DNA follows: TGTGCCAGTACGCCGGGACAGGGGATTGAAAAACTGTTTTTT. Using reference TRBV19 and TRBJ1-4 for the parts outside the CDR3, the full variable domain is DGGITQSPKYLFRKEGQNVTLSCEQNLNHDAMYWYRQDPGQGLRLIYYSQIVNDFQKGDIAEGYSVSREKKESFPLTVTSAQKNPTAFYLCASTPGQGIEKLFFGSGTQLSVL.

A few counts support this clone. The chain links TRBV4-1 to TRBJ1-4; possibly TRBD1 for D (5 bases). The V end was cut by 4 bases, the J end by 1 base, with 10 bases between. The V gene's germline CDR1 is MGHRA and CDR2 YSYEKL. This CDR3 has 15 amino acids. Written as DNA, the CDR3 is TGCGCCAGCAGCCGACCCCAGGGAACTAATGAAAAACTGTTTTTT. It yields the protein CASSRPQGTNEKLFF.

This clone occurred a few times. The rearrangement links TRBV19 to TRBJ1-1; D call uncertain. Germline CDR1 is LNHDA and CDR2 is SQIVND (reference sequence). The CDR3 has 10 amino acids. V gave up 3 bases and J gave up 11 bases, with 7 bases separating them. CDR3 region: CASSILRAFF. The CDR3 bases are TGTGCCAGTAGTATTCTCCGGGCTTTCTTT.